The 23 T cell receptor beta chains below were found in one sample sequenced in a study of control samples from healthy donors and cancer patients. Here immunoSEQ multiplex PCR was the method, and the copy in TCRdb shows in-frame clones only, minus some. This table holds about 190,000 clones, 91% found once. Material: blood. The source is a man aged 25-45 years in good health.

As DNA, the CDR3 is TGTGCCAGCAGCCAAGAAGCACTAGCGGGGGGATTGAACACCGGGGAGCTGTTTTTT. This gives the protein CASSQEALAGGLNTGELFF. This chain links TRBV3-1 (or the pseudogene TRBV3-2) with TRBJ2-2; 12 bases map to TRBD2. This CDR3 comprises 19 residues. The J segment lost 1 base and the V segment lost 0 bases, leaving 6 bases of the junction unmatched. Germline CDR1 is LGHDT and CDR2 is YNNKEL (reference sequence).

The gene calls are TRBV3-1 (or the pseudogene TRBV3-2) and TRBJ2-1; the D call may be TRBD1 or TRBD2 (6 bases each). The CDR3 totals 15 residues. The ends were cut back, 4 bases at V and 6 bases at J, with 16 bases in the middle. The germline CDR1 and CDR2 sequences are LGHDT and YNNKEL (reference sequence). The DNA for the CDR3 is TGTGCCAGCAGCCTAGAGGGGGGCGGCGGCAATGAGCAGTTCTTC. Residues: CASSLEGGGGNEQFF.

This sequence joins TRBV5-6 and TRBJ2-3, with 9 bases aligning to TRBD1. Germline V gives CDR1 SGHDT, CDR2 YYEEEE. The CDR3 contains 15 residues. Unmatched junction bases numbered 4, after V lost 4 bases and J lost 1 base. CDR3 DNA: TGTGCCAGCAGCACGGGACAGGGCGGCACAGATACGCAGTATTTT. This codes for CASSTGQGGTDTQYF.

J is TRBJ1-2 and V is TRBV15; D gene uncertain. Germline CDR1 is LNHNV and CDR2 is YYDKDF (reference sequence). The CDR3 is 14 residues long. Deletions cut 5 bases from V and 4 bases from J, with 14 bases between. The CDR3 sequence is CATSPNPLIYGYTF. The CDR3, as DNA: TGTGCCACCAGCCCCAACCCCCTAATCTATGGCTACACCTTC.

V gene TRBV5-1 combines with J gene TRBJ2-1, with D perhaps matching TRBD2 (5 bases). Germline V gene lookup returns CDR1 SGHRS and CDR2 YFSETQ. The V end was cut by 2 bases, the J end by 7 bases, with 16 bases between. CDR3 length equals 15 residues. The CDR3 is CASSLRGLPLNEQFF. In DNA, the CDR3 is TGCGCCAGCAGCTTACGGGGATTGCCCCTGAATGAGCAGTTCTTC.

The chain joins TRBV11-2 to TRBJ2-3; 8 bases fit TRBD2. Germline V gene lookup returns CDR1 SGHAT and CDR2 FQNNGV. V was clipped by 0 bases and J by 3 bases; unmatched bases: 5. This CDR3 has 16 residues. The CDR3 bases are TGTGCCAGCAGCTTAGAGGCGGGGGGCTGGACAGATACGCAGTATTTT. It specifies CASSLEAGGWTDTQYF.

This chain connects TRBV11-2 to TRBJ2-1, with D perhaps TRBD2 (6 bases). CDR3 length: 13 amino acids. The V end lost 1 base, the J end lost 8 bases, and 9 bases lay between the germline ends. CDR1 is SGHAT, CDR2 FQNNGV, per germline. The CDR3 here is CASSLGEEDEQFF. The CDR3 DNA sequence: TGTGCCAGCAGCTTAGGGGAGGAGGATGAGCAGTTCTTC. Combining the CDR3 with reference TRBV11-2 and TRBJ2-1 gives the whole variable domain EAGVAQSPRYKIIEKRQSVAFWCNPISGHATLYWYQQILGQGPKLLIQFQNNGVVDDSQLPKDRFSAERLKGVDSTLKIQPAKLEDSAVYLCASSLGEEDEQFFGPGTRLTVL.

This chain uses TRBV3-1 (or the pseudogene TRBV3-2) with TRBJ2-1, with 16 bases lining up with TRBD2. The CDR3 totals 16 residues. The junction had 3 bases not matched to a gene; V was cut back by 1 base and J by 9 bases. The germline V gene encodes CDR1 LGHDT and CDR2 YNNKEL (reference sequence). The CDR3 DNA follows: TGTGCCAGCAGCCAAGCAGGGACTAGCGGGGGGGGTGAGCAGTTCTTC. It codes for CASSQAGTSGGGEQFF.

The V gene is TRBV25-1, the J gene TRBJ2-7; TRBD2 aligns across 13 bases. J was trimmed by 3 bases and V by 4 bases; bases with no gene match: 12. Germline CDR1 is MGHDK and CDR2 is SYGVNS. This CDR3 has 18 amino acids. As DNA, the CDR3 is TGTGCCAGCAGTGGAAAGGGGCTGACTAGCGGGGGGTACTACGAGCAGTACTTC. As protein: CASSGKGLTSGGYYEQYF.

The CDR3 DNA follows: TGTGCCGGAGGACGCCAACAGGGGGCGCGTGAGCAGTACTTC. This codes for CAGGRQQGAREQYF. The genes are TRBV2 and TRBJ2-7, with TRBD1 identical over 9 bases. The CDR3 loop spans 14 amino acids. Germline V gene data show CDR1 as SNHLY and CDR2 as FYNNEI. The trim removed 11 bases at V and 7 bases at J, leaving 15 bases unmatched.

The rearrangement links TRBV24-1 to TRBJ2-3; TRBD2 agrees at 9 bases. V shed 5 bases, J shed 0 bases, and the junction held 8 bases outside the gene matches. The germline gives CDR1 KGHDR, CDR2 SFDVKD. The CDR3 has 17 residues. As DNA, the CDR3 is TGTGCCACCAGTGCCCTTACTAGCGGGCACAGCACAGATACGCAGTATTTT. Protein: CATSALTSGHSTDTQYF.

V gene TRBV9 combines with J gene TRBJ1-1, with D uncertain. Germline values: CDR1 SGDLS, CDR2 YYNGEE. V lost 0 bases and J lost 6, with 12 bases in between. CDR3 length equals 14 residues. CDR3 sequence: CASSVGGILSEAFF. CDR3 in DNA: TGTGCCAGCAGCGTAGGTGGCATACTATCTGAAGCTTTCTTT.

This sequence joins TRBV5-1 and TRBJ1-1; a possible D gene is TRBD1 (6 bases). Trimming left V 0 bases short and J 2 bases short, with 11 bases between. Germline values: CDR1 SGHRS, CDR2 YFSETQ. The CDR3 is 15 residues long. The CDR3 DNA reads TGCGCCAGCAGCTTGGATGCAGGGGATAACACTGAAGCTTTCTTT. As protein: CASSLDAGDNTEAFF.

This chain links TRBV10-3 with TRBJ2-7; D remains ambiguous. There are 13 residues in the CDR3. The germline gives CDR1 ENHRY, CDR2 SYGVKD. Trimming stripped 0 bases from V and 6 bases from J, with 9 bases between. The DNA of the CDR3 is TGTGCCATCAGTGAGTCGTTGACGGGCGAGCAGTACTTC. Residues: CAISESLTGEQYF.

This clone showed up just once. This chain joins TRBV2 and TRBJ1-6; no definite D call. Trimming took off 2 bases at V and 3 bases at J, with 11 bases between the two ends. Germline CDR1 reads SNHLY; CDR2 reads FYNNEI. The CDR3 spans 16 residues. The CDR3 region is CASSETPLLYNSPLHF. Here the CDR3 DNA reads TGTGCCAGCAGTGAAACGCCCCTTCTCTATAATTCACCCCTCCACTTT.

The chain joins TRBV30 to TRBJ1-1; D is perhaps TRBD1 (6 bases). Trimming removed 4 bases from V and 8 bases from J, with 14 bases in between. The CDR3 sequence is 12 residues long. Germline CDR1 and CDR2: GTSNPN and SVGIG (reference sequence). The CDR3 sequence is CAWTQTGQEAFF. CDR3 DNA: TGTGCCTGGACCCAGACCGGACAGGAAGCTTTCTTT.

The chain links TRBV11-2 to TRBJ1-2, with a weak D call TRBD1 (6 bases). V lost 5 bases and J lost 7, with 14 bases in between. The V gene's germline CDR1 is SGHAT and CDR2 FQNNGV. CDR3 size: 13 residues. CDR3 sequence reads: CASSRDGGLGYTF. DNA for the CDR3: TGTGCCAGCAGCCGTGACGGGGGCCTTGGCTACACCTTC. The full variable domain, its missing parts supplied by reference TRBV11-2 and TRBJ1-2, is EAGVAQSPRYKIIEKRQSVAFWCNPISGHATLYWYQQILGQGPKLLIQFQNNGVVDDSQLPKDRFSAERLKGVDSTLKIQPAKLEDSAVYLCASSRDGGLGYTFGSGTRLTVV.

The chain couples TRBV11-2 to TRBJ1-2; D is possibly TRBD1 (5 bases). Germline-derived CDR1 and CDR2 are SGHAT and FQNNGV. The CDR3 has 11 residues. Trimming stripped 5 bases from V and 9 bases from J, with 10 bases between. This chain's CDR3 is CASSLGGSYTF. CDR3 bases: TGTGCCAGCAGCCTGGGGGGAAGCTACACCTTC.

V usage is TRBV3-1 (or the pseudogene TRBV3-2) and J usage is TRBJ1-4; no definite D call. CDR1 and CDR2 (germline): LGHDT, YNNKEL (reference sequence). With 0 bases removed from V and 10 bases from J, the gap between germline ends came to 6 bases. The CDR3 runs 12 residues. The CDR3 DNA reads TGTGCCAGCAGCCAAGAATCAGGAAAACTGTTTTTT. This encodes CASSQESGKLFF.

For this clone: Other nucleotide sequences in the sample specify the same CDR3. The gene calls are TRBV19 and TRBJ2-2, with 12 bases fitting TRBD1. Trimming cost V 3 bases and J 4 bases; bases outside gene matches: 3. Germline loops: CDR1 LNHDA, CDR2 SQIVND (reference sequence). This CDR3 spans 16 amino acids. CDR3 coding DNA: TGTGCCAGTAGTATGGGACAGGGGGCGGGCACCGGGGAGCTGTTTTTT. As protein: CASSMGQGAGTGELFF.

The chain links TRBV6-5 to TRBJ1-5, with a possible D match to TRBD1 (6 bases). The germline V gene encodes CDR1 MNHEY and CDR2 SVGAGI. The V and J ends lost 6 bases and 6 bases respectively, with 15 bases between them. The CDR3 sequence is 14 residues long. The CDR3 loop reads CASSLTGLSQPQHF. CDR3 in DNA: TGTGCCAGCAGCCTTACAGGGTTGAGTCAGCCCCAGCATTTT.

This sequence joins TRBV19 and TRBJ1-2; tentatively, D is TRBD1 (5 bases). CDR1 is LNHDA and CDR2 is SQIVND in the germline V gene (reference sequence). The CDR3 sequence is 15 residues long. The V and J ends lost 9 bases and 2 bases respectively, with 19 bases between them. The CDR3 coding sequence is TGTGCCAGCGACACGGGGGGTGCTGGAAACTATGGCTACACCTTC. The encoded protein is CASDTGGAGNYGYTF.

This rearrangement joins TRBV18 to TRBJ1-1; the D is unclear. Deletions cut 6 bases from V and 2 bases from J, with 10 bases between. The CDR3 runs 13 residues. Germline V gene data show CDR1 as KGHSH and CDR2 as LQKENI. CDR3 nucleotides: TGTGCCAGCTCCGGGAACACCAACACTGAAGCTTTCTTT. Translating gives CASSGNTNTEAFF.